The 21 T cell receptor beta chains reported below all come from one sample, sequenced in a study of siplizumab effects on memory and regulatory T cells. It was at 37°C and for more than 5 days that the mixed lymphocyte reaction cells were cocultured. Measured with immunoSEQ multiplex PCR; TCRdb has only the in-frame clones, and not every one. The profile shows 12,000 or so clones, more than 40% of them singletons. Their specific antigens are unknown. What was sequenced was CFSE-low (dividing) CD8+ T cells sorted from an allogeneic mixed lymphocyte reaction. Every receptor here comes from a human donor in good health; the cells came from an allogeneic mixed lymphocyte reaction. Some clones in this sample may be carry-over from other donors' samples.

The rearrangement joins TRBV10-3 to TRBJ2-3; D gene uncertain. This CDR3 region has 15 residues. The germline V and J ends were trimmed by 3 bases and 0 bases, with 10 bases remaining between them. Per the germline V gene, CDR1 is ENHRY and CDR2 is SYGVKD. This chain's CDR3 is CAISDGEGSTDTQYF. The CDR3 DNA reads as TGTGCCATCAGTGATGGCGAAGGCAGCACAGATACGCAGTATTTT.

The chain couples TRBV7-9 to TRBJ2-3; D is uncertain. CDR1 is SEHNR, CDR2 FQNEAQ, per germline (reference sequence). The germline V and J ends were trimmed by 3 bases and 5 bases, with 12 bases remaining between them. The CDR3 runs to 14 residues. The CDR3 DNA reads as TGTGCCAGCAGCTTGGTGGGTGTACTAGATACGCAGTATTTT. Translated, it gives CASSLVGVLDTQYF.

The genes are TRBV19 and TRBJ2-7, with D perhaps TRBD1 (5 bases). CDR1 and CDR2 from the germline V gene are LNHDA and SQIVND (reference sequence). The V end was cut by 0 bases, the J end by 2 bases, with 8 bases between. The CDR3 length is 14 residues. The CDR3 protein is CASSIDRVAYEQYF. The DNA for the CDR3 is TGTGCCAGTAGTATAGACAGGGTAGCCTACGAGCAGTACTTC.

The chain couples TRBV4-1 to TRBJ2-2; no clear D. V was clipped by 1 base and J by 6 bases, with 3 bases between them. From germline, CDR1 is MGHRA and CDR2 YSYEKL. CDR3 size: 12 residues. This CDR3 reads CASSQASGELFF. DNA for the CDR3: TGCGCCAGCAGCCAAGCGTCCGGGGAGCTGTTTTTT.

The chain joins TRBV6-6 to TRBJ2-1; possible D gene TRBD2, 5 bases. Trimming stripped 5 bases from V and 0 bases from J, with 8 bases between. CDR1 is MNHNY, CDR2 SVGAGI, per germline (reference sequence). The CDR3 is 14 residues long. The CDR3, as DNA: TGTGCCAGCAGTATACGGGGCTCCTACAATGAGCAGTTCTTC. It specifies CASSIRGSYNEQFF.

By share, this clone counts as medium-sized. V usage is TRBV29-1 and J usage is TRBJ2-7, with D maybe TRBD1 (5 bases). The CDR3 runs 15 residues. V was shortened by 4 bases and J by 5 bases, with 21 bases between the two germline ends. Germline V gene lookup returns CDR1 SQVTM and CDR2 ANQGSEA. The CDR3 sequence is CSVVDSNRPGNEQYF. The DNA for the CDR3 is TGCAGCGTTGTCGATTCGAACAGGCCGGGCAACGAGCAGTACTTC.

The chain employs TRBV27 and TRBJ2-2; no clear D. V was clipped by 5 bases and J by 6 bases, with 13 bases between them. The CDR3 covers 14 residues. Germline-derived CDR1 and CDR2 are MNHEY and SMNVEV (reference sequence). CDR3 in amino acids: CASSPISYPGELFF. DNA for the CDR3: TGTGCCAGCAGTCCCATCTCGTACCCCGGGGAGCTGTTTTTT.

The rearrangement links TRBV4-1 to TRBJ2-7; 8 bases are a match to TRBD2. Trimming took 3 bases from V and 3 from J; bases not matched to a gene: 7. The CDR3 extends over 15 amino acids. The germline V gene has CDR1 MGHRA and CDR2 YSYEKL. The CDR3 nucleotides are TGCGCCAGCAGCCACGTAGCGGGATCCGACTACGAGCAGTACTTC. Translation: CASSHVAGSDYEQYF.

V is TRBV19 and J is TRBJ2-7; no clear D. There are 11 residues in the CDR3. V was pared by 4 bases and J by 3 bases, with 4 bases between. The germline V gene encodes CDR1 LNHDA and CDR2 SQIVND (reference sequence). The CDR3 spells CASSSSYEQYF. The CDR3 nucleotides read TGTGCCAGTAGTAGCAGCTACGAGCAGTACTTC.

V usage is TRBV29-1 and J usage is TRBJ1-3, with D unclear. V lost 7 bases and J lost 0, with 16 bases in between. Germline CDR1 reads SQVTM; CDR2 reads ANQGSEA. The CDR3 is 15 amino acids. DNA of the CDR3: TGCAGCGCCGGACCGGACGGCCGCTCTGGAAACACCATATATTTT. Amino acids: CSAGPDGRSGNTIYF. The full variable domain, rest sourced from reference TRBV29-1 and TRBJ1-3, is SAVISQKPSRDICQRGTSLTIQCQVDSQVTMMFWYRQQPGQSLTLIATANQGSEATYESGFVIDKFPISRPNLTFSTLTVSNMSPEDSSIYLCSAGPDGRSGNTIYFGEGSWLTVV.

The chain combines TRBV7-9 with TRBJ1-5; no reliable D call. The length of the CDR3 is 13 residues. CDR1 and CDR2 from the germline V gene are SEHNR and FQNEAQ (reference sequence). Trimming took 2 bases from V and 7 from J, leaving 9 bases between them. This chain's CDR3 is CASSLSIGQPQHF. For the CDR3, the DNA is TGTGCCAGCAGCTTATCCATTGGACAGCCCCAGCATTTT.

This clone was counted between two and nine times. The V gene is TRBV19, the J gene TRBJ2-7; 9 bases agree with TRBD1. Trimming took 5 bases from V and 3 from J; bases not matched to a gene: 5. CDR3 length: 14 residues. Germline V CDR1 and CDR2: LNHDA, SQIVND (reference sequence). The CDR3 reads CASSGGTGLYEQYF. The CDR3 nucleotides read TGTGCCAGTAGTGGAGGGACAGGGCTCTACGAGCAGTACTTC.

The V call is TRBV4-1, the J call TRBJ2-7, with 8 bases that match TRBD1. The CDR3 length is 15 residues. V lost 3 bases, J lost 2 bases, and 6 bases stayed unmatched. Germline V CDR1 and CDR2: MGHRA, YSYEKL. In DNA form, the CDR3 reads TGCGCCAGCAGCCAGGGACCGGACAGGGCCTACGAGCAGTACTTC. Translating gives CASSQGPDRAYEQYF.

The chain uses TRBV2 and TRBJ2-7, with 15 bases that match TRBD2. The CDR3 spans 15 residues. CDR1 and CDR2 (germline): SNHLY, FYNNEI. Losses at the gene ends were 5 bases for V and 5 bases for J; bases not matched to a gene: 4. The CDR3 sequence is CASSPGTSGRNEQYF. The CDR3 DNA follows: TGTGCCAGCAGTCCCGGGACTAGCGGGAGGAACGAGCAGTACTTC.

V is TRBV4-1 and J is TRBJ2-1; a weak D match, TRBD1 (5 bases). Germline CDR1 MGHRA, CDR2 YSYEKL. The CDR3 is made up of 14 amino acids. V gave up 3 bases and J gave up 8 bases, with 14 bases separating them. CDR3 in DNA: TGCGCCAGCAGCCATAACGTAGGGGTGTATGAGCAGTTCTTC. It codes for CASSHNVGVYEQFF.

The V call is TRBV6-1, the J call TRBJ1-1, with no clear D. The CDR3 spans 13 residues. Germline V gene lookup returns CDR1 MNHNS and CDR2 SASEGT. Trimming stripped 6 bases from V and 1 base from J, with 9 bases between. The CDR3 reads CASSNRGNTEAFF. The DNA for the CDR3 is TGTGCCAGCAGCAACCGGGGGAACACTGAAGCTTTCTTT.

The CDR3 DNA sequence: TGTGCCAGCAGTACCTCCGGGACTAGCGGATCCTACAATGAGCAGTTCTTC. Translating it yields CASSTSGTSGSYNEQFF. This rearrangement joins TRBV27 to TRBJ2-1; 11 positions agree with TRBD2. Germline CDR1 MNHEY, CDR2 SMNVEV (reference sequence). V trimming: 5 bases; J trimming: 1 base; junction bases outside the gene matches: 7. The CDR3 spans 17 residues.

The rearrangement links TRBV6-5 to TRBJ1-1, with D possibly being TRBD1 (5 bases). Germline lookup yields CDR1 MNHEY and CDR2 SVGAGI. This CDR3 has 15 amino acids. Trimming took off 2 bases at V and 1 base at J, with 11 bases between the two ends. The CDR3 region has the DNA TGTGCCAGCAGTTACGTCCTTGGGGGGAACACTGAAGCTTTCTTT. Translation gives CASSYVLGGNTEAFF.

The CDR3: CASSPTGTSYEQYF. The CDR3 DNA is TGTGCCAGCAGCCCGACAGGGACTTCATACGAGCAGTACTTC. The chain links TRBV7-9 to TRBJ2-7, with D perhaps matching TRBD1 (7 bases). The CDR3 consists of 14 residues. The germline V gene encodes CDR1 SEHNR and CDR2 FQNEAQ (reference sequence). Trimming removed 5 bases from V and 4 bases from J, with 15 bases in between.

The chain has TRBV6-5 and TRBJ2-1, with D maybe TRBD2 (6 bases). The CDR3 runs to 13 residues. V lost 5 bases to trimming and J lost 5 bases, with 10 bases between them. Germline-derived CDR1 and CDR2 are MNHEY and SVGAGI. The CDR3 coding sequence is TGTGCCAGCAGTCCGGGACTGAACAATGAGCAGTTCTTC. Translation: CASSPGLNNEQFF.

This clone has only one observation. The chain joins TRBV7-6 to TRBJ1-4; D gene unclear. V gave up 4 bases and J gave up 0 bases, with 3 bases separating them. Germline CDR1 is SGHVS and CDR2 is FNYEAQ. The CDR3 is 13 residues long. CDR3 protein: CASSWPTNEKLFF. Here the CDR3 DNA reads TGTGCCAGCAGCTGGCCAACTAATGAAAAACTGTTTTTT.